What follows are 5 T cell receptor beta chains derived from one specimen sequenced in a study of T cell changes during pregnancy in multiple sclerosis. This table comes from immunoSEQ multiplex PCR, and its TCRdb copy is limited to in-frame clones, with some not included. The table shows tens of thousands of clones, with roughly 88% occurring only once. The specimen comprised peripheral blood, sampled in the first trimester of pregnancy. The receptor source for this set is a female donor with multiple sclerosis, enrolled in a pregnancy study.

The chain uses TRBV7-9 and TRBJ1-1; D remains ambiguous. Germline V lookup: CDR1 SEHNR, CDR2 FQNEAQ (reference sequence). Trimming removed 0 bases at V and 0 bases at J, with 5 bases between. The CDR3 covers 14 residues. Here the CDR3 reads CASSLAQLNTEAFF. CDR3 nucleotides: TGTGCCAGCAGCTTAGCCCAGTTGAACACTGAAGCTTTCTTT.

The V gene is TRBV29-1, the J gene TRBJ1-2, with a possible D match to TRBD1 (5 bases). Trimming left V 6 bases short and J 2 bases short, with 10 bases between. Per the germline V gene, CDR1 is SQVTM and CDR2 is ANQGSEA. The CDR3 totals 12 residues. Here the CDR3 reads CSVRQMNYGYTF. The CDR3 nucleotides read TGCAGCGTCAGACAGATGAACTATGGCTACACCTTC.

The V and J genes are TRBV27 and TRBJ2-7, with 7 bases lining up with TRBD1. CDR1 and CDR2 from the germline V gene are MNHEY and SMNVEV (reference sequence). Germline trimming cut 4 bases from V and 7 bases from J; bases unmatched to any gene: 4. CDR3 length equals 12 residues. The CDR3 region has the DNA TGTGCCAGCAGTTCTAGCAGGGGGGAGCAGTACTTC. Translation: CASSSSRGEQYF.

This clone was recorded a few times. The chain joins TRBV4-3 to TRBJ2-4; D is perhaps TRBD2 (5 bases). This CDR3 has 17 amino acids. Deletions cut 0 bases from V and 1 base from J, with 13 bases between. The germline gives CDR1 LGHNA, CDR2 YSLEER. CDR3 sequence reads: CASSQDSGSGAKNIQYF. The CDR3, as DNA: TGCGCCAGCAGCCAAGATTCGGGGAGTGGGGCCAAAAACATTCAGTACTTC.

In this sample, this clone turned up once. The chain employs TRBV4-1 and TRBJ2-1; TRBD2 aligns across 13 bases. V shed 4 bases, J shed 10 bases, and the junction held 19 bases outside the gene matches. Germline CDR1 reads MGHRA; CDR2 reads YSYEKL. The CDR3 is 19 residues long. The CDR3, as DNA: TGCGCCAGCAGCCTGGGGCAAGACCCAACTAGCGGGAGGGCCAAGGAGCAGTTCTTC. Protein sequence: CASSLGQDPTSGRAKEQFF.